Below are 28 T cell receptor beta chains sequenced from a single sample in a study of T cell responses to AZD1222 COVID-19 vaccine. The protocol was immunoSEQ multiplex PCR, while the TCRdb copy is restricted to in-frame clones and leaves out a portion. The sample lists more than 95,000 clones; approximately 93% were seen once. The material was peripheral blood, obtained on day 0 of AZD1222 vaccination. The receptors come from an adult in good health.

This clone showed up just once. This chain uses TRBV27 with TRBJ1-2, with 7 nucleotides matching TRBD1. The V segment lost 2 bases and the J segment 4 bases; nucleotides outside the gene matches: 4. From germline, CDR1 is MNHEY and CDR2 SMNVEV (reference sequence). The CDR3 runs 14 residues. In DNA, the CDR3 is TGTGCCAGCAGTTTACGGGACAGTCTCTATGGCTACACCTTC. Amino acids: CASSLRDSLYGYTF.

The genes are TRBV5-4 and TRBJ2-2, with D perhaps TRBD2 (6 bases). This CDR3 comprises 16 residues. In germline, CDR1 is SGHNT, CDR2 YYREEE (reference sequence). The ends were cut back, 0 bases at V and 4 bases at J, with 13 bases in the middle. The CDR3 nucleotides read TGTGCCAGCAGCTTGGCGGGAGAGGGGTCCACCGGGGAGCTGTTTTTT. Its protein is CASSLAGEGSTGELFF.

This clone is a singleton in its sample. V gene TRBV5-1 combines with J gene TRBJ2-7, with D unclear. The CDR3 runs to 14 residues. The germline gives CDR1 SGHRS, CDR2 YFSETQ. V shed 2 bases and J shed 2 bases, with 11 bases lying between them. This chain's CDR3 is CASSLGPGAYEQYF. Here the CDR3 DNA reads TGCGCCAGCAGCTTAGGGCCGGGTGCCTACGAGCAGTACTTC.

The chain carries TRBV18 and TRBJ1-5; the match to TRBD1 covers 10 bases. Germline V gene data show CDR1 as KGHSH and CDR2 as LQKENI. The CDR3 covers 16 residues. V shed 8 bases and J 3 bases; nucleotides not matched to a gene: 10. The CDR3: CASHGQGEILNQPQHF. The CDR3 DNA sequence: TGTGCCAGCCACGGACAGGGGGAAATTCTCAATCAGCCCCAGCATTTT.

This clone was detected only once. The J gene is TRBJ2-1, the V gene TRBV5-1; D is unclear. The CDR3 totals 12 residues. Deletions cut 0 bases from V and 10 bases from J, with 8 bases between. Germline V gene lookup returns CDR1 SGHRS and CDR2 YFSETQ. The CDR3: CASSLGPAEQFF. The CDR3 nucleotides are TGCGCCAGCAGCTTGGGTCCCGCCGAGCAGTTCTTC.

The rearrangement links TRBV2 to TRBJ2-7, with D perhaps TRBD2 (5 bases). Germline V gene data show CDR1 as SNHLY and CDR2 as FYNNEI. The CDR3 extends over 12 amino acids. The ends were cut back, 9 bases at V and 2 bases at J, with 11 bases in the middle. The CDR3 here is CASGLDPYEQYF. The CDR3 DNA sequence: TGTGCCAGTGGACTCGACCCCTACGAGCAGTACTTC.

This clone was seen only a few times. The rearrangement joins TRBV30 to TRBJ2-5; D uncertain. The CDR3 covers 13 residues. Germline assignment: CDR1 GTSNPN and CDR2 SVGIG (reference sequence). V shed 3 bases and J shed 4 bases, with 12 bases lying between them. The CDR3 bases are TGTGCCTGGAGCGTCCTAGATTCAGAGACCCAGTACTTC. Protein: CAWSVLDSETQYF.

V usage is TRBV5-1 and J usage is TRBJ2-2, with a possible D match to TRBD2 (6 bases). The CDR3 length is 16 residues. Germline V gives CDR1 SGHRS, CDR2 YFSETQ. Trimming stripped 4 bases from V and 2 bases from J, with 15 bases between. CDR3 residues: CASSLARDSNTGELFF. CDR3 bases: TGCGCCAGCAGCCTCGCCCGGGACTCAAACACCGGGGAGCTGTTTTTT. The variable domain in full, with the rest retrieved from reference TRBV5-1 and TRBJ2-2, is KAGVTQTPRYLIKTRGQQVTLSCSPISGHRSVSWYQQTPGQGLQFLFEYFSETQRNKGNFPGRFSGRQFSNSRSEMNVSTLELGDSALYLCASSLARDSNTGELFFGEGSRLTVL.

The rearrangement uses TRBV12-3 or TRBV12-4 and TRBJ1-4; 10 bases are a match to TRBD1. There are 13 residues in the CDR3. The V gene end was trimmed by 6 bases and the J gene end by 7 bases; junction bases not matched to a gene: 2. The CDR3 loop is CASRGTGAEKLFF. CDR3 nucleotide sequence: TGTGCCAGCAGGGGGACAGGGGCTGAAAAACTGTTTTTT.

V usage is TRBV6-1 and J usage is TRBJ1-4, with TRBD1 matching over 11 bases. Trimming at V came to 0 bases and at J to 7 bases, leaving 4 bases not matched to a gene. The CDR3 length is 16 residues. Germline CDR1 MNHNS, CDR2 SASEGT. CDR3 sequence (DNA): TGTGCCAGCAGTGAAGCCCTCGGGACAGGGGGTGAAAAACTGTTTTTT. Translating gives CASSEALGTGGEKLFF.

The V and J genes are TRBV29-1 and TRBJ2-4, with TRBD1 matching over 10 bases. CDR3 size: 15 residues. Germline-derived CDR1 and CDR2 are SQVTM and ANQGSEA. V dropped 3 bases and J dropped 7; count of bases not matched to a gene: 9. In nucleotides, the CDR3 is TGCAGCGTTGAGAGGGACAGGGGAGGGGGTAACATTCAGTACTTC. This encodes CSVERDRGGGNIQYF.

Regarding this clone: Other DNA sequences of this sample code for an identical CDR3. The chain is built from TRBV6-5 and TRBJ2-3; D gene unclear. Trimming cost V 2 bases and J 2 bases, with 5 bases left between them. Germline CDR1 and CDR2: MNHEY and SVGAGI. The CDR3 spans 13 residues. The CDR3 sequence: CASSYRITDTQYF. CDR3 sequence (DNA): TGTGCCAGCAGTTACCGAATCACAGATACGCAGTATTTT.

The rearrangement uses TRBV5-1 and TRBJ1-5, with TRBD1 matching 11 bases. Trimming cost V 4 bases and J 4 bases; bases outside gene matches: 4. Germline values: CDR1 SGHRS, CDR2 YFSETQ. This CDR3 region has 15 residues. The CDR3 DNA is TGCGCCAGCAGCCTAGGGACAGGGGGAAATCAGCCCCAGCATTTT. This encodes CASSLGTGGNQPQHF.

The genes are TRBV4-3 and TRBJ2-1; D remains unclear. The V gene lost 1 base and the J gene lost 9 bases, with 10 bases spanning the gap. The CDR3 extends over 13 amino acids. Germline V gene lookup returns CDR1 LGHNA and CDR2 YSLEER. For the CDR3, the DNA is TGCGCCAGCAGCCAAGGTTTTAGGTCTGAGCAGTTCTTC. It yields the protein CASSQGFRSEQFF.

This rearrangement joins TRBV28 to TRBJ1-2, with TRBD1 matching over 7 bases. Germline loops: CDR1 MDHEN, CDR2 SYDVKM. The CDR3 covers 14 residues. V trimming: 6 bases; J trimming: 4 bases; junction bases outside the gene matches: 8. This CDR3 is CASSPQGGFYGYTF. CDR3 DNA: TGTGCCAGCAGCCCCCAGGGGGGGTTCTATGGCTACACCTTC.

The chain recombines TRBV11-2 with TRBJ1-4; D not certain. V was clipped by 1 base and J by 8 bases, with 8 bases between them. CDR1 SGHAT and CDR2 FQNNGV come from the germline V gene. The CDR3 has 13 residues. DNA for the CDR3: TGTGCCAGCAGCTTAGGCCCGGGGGAAAAACTGTTTTTT. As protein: CASSLGPGEKLFF. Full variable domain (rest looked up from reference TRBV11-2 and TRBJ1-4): EAGVAQSPRYKIIEKRQSVAFWCNPISGHATLYWYQQILGQGPKLLIQFQNNGVVDDSQLPKDRFSAERLKGVDSTLKIQPAKLEDSAVYLCASSLGPGEKLFFGSGTQLSVL.

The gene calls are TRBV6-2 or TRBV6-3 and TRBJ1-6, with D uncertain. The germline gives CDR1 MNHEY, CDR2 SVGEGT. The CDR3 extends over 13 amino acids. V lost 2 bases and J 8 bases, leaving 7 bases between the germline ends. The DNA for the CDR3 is TGTGCCAGCAGTTACGTCAATGATTCACCCCTCCACTTT. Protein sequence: CASSYVNDSPLHF.

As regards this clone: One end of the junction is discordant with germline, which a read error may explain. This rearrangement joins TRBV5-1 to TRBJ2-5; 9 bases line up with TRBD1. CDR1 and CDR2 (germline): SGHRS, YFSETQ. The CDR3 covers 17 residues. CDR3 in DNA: TGCGCCAGCAGATTGGACAGGGGAAGGTCGAGCCAAGAGACCCAGTACTTC. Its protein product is CASRLDRGRSSQETQYF. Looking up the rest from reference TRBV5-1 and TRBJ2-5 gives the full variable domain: KAGVTQTPRYLIKTRGQQVTLSCSPISGHRSVSWYQQTPGQGLQFLFEYFSETQRNKGNFPGRFSGRQFSNSRSEMNVSTLELGDSALYLCASRLDRGRSSQETQYFGPGTRLLVL.

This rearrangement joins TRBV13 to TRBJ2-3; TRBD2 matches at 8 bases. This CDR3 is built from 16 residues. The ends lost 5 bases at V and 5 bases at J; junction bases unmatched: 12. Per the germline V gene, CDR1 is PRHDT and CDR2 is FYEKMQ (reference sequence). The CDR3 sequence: CASSPVYGRAEDTQYF. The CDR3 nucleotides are TGTGCCAGCAGCCCCGTGTACGGGAGGGCTGAAGATACGCAGTATTTT.

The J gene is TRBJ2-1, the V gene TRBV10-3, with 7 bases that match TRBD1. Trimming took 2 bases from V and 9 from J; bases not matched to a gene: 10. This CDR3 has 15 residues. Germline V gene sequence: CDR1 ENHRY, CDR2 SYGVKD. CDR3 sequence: CAISERGDRDSEQFF. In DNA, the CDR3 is TGTGCCATCAGTGAGAGGGGAGACAGGGATAGTGAGCAGTTCTTC.

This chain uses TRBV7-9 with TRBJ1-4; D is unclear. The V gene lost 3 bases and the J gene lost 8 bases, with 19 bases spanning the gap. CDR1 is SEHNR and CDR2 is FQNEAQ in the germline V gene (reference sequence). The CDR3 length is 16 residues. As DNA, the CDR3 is TGTGCCAGCAGCTTGGGGTCCGGCGGGATTAACGAAAAACTGTTTTTT. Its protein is CASSLGSGGINEKLFF.

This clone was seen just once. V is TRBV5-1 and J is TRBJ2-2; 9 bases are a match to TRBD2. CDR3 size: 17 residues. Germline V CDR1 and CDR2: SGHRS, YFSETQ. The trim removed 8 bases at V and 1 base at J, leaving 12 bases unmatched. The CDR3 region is CASARSPSGENTGELFF. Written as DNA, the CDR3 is TGCGCCAGTGCCCGGAGCCCTAGCGGGGAGAACACCGGGGAGCTGTTTTTT.

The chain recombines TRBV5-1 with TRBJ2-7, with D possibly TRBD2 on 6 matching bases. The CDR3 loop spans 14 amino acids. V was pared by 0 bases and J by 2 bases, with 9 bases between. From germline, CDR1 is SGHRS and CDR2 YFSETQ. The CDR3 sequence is CASSLVPGAYEQYF. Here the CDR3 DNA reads TGCGCCAGCAGCTTGGTCCCGGGGGCCTACGAGCAGTACTTC.

As DNA, the CDR3 is TGTGCCAGCAGGGCCGGGACAGGGAACACTGAAGCTTTCTTT. Amino acids: CASRAGTGNTEAFF. The chain recombines TRBV27 with TRBJ1-1, with 8 bases matching TRBD1. The germline V gene has CDR1 MNHEY and CDR2 SMNVEV (reference sequence). The CDR3 has 14 residues. Losses at the gene ends were 6 bases for V and 1 base for J; bases not matched to a gene: 4.

The CDR3 nucleotides are TGTGCCAGCAGTGGCGTCGGGAGGGCCTACGAGCAGTACTTC. This translates into CASSGVGRAYEQYF. The J gene is TRBJ2-7, the V gene TRBV2; 8 nucleotides agree with TRBD2. The CDR3 loop spans 14 amino acids. From germline, CDR1 is SNHLY and CDR2 FYNNEI. The V segment lost 4 bases and the J segment 2 bases; nucleotides outside the gene matches: 4.

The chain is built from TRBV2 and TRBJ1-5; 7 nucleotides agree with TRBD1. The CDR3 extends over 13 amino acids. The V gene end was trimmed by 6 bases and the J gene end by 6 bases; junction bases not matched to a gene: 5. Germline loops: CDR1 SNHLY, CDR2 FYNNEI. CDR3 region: CASSRGGGQPQHF. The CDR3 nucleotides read TGTGCCAGCAGCCGAGGGGGCGGTCAGCCCCAGCATTTT. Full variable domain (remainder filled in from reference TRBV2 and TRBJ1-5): EPEVTQTPSHQVTQMGQEVILRCVPISNHLYFYWYRQILGQKVEFLVSFYNNEISEKSEIFDDQFSVERPDGSNFTLKIRSTKLEDSAMYFCASSRGGGQPQHFGDGTRLSIL.

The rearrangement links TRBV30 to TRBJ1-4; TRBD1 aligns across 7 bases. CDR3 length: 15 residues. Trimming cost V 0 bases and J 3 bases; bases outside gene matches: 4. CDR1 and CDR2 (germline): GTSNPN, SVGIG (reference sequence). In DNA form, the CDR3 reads TGTGCCTGGAGTGTAAAGGGGGCGCCTAATGAAAAACTGTTTTTT. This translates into CAWSVKGAPNEKLFF.

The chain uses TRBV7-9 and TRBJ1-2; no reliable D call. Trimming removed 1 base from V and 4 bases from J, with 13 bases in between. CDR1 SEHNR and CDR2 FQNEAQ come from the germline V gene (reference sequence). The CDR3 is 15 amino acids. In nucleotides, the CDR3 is TGTGCCAGCAGCTTAGTAAACTTGTCATTCTATGGCTACACCTTC. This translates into CASSLVNLSFYGYTF.